These 20 T cell receptor beta chains came from one sample sequenced in a study of cytomegalovirus exposure and HLA in healthy donors. Researchers ran the PCR with 60 Vbeta and 13 Jbeta primers. The method was immunoSEQ multiplex PCR; TCRdb's version includes in-frame clones alone and lacks a portion of them. Of about 130,000 clones in the sample, 82% were seen once. The sample consisted of PBMCs. All receptors come from a boy younger than 10 in good health and CMV-seronegative.

The chain carries TRBV11-2 and TRBJ2-7; D is possibly TRBD1 (6 bases). Germline loops: CDR1 SGHAT, CDR2 FQNNGV. This CDR3 spans 13 amino acids. With 6 bases removed from V and 4 bases from J, the gap between germline ends came to 13 bases. Here the CDR3 reads CASSPSGVYEQYF. The CDR3 DNA reads TGTGCCAGCAGTCCCTCAGGGGTATACGAGCAGTACTTC.

The CDR3 spells CASSAAVVAGVTDTQYF. The CDR3 DNA reads TGTGCCAGCAGCGCGGCTGTCGTGGCGGGGGTCACAGATACGCAGTATTTT. The chain recombines TRBV7-3 with TRBJ2-3; 7 bases are a match to TRBD2. Germline V lookup: CDR1 SGHTA, CDR2 FQGTGA. The CDR3 length is 17 residues. The V gene end was trimmed by 5 bases and the J gene end by 2 bases; junction bases not matched to a gene: 13.

This chain links TRBV4-2 with TRBJ2-2; D perhaps matches TRBD2 (6 bases). Germline CDR1 reads LGHNA; CDR2 reads YNFKEQ. V dropped 1 base and J dropped 7 bases, with 13 bases sitting between them. The CDR3 contains 15 residues. The CDR3 loop is CASSQAGVRIGELFF. The CDR3 DNA reads as TGTGCCAGCAGCCAAGCGGGAGTCAGGATCGGGGAGCTGTTTTTT.

This chain joins TRBV5-1 and TRBJ2-1; TRBD2 agrees at 7 bases. The junction had 6 bases not matched to a gene; V was cut back by 0 bases and J by 9 bases. The CDR3 contains 14 residues. Germline V gene data show CDR1 as SGHRS and CDR2 as YFSETQ. CDR3 residues: CASSLAVASGEQFF. DNA of the CDR3: TGCGCCAGCAGCTTGGCCGTTGCTAGCGGTGAGCAGTTCTTC.

This chain connects TRBV7-9 to TRBJ2-3; TRBD2 agrees at 7 bases. Trimming cost V 2 bases and J 1 base; bases outside gene matches: 3. The germline CDR1 and CDR2 sequences are SEHNR and FQNEAQ (reference sequence). The CDR3 length is 15 residues. CDR3 DNA: TGTGCCAGCAGCTTACCGGCGGGGGGCACAGATACGCAGTATTTT. This translates into CASSLPAGGTDTQYF.

The chain has TRBV12-5 and TRBJ1-6; D gene unclear. The germline gives CDR1 LGHNT, CDR2 FRNRAP. V was cut by 7 bases and J by 7 bases, with 14 bases left in between. CDR3 length: 14 residues. This CDR3 reads CASALREGNSPLHF. CDR3 nucleotide sequence: TGTGCTAGTGCCCTGAGGGAGGGCAATTCACCCCTCCACTTT.

This clone has just one count. The chain is built from TRBV19 and TRBJ2-5; D remains unclear. Trimming left V 3 bases short and J 0 bases short, with 11 bases between. CDR3 length: 15 residues. Germline V gives CDR1 LNHDA, CDR2 SQIVND (reference sequence). Here the CDR3 reads CASSMVWADQETQYF. CDR3 in DNA: TGTGCCAGTAGTATGGTCTGGGCAGACCAAGAGACCCAGTACTTC.

The V and J genes are TRBV2 and TRBJ1-3, with 11 nucleotides matching TRBD1. Germline-derived CDR1 and CDR2 are SNHLY and FYNNEI. The CDR3 extends over 15 amino acids. The V and J ends lost 7 bases and 1 base, in that order; junction bases with no gene match: 3. The DNA of the CDR3 is TGTGCCAGCACCCGGGACAGGGGGTCTGGAAACACCATATATTTT. Amino acid sequence: CASTRDRGSGNTIYF.

V usage is TRBV15 and J usage is TRBJ1-1, with D possibly being TRBD1 (6 bases). The CDR3 sequence is 12 residues long. Germline lookup yields CDR1 LNHNV and CDR2 YYDKDF (reference sequence). V was shortened by 5 bases and J by 5 bases, with 9 bases between the two germline ends. The CDR3 reads CATSRQGTEAFF. CDR3 coding DNA: TGTGCCACCAGCCGCCAGGGGACTGAAGCTTTCTTT.

The J gene is TRBJ1-1, the V gene TRBV6-6; TRBD1 aligns across 7 bases. The germline V gene has CDR1 MNHNY and CDR2 SVGAGI (reference sequence). V dropped 2 bases and J dropped 3; count of bases not matched to a gene: 6. CDR3 size: 15 residues. CDR3 DNA: TGTGCCAGCAGTTACGGGTCGACAGGGCACACTGAAGCTTTCTTT. Its translation is CASSYGSTGHTEAFF.

This chain joins TRBV14 and TRBJ1-6; possibly TRBD1 for D (6 bases). V was clipped by 5 bases and J by 10 bases, with 12 bases between them. Germline CDR1 SGHDN, CDR2 FVKESK. This CDR3 is 13 amino acids long. Here the CDR3 reads CASSAHRDSPLHF. CDR3 nucleotides: TGTGCCAGCAGCGCGCACAGGGACTCACCCCTCCACTTT.

This sequence joins TRBV27 and TRBJ1-6, with 7 bases matching TRBD1. The CDR3 has 15 amino acids. Germline loops: CDR1 MNHEY, CDR2 SMNVEV (reference sequence). With 2 bases clipped from V and 7 bases from J, the junction kept 5 bases outside the gene matches. The CDR3 loop is CASSLQTGLNSPLHF. CDR3 in DNA: TGTGCCAGCAGTTTACAGACAGGGTTGAATTCACCCCTCCACTTT.

This chain uses TRBV19 with TRBJ2-2, with D possibly matching TRBD1 (6 bases). Germline V gene data show CDR1 as LNHDA and CDR2 as SQIVND (reference sequence). Trimming removed 6 bases from V and 0 bases from J, with 20 bases in between. The CDR3 covers 18 residues. For the CDR3, the DNA is TGTGCCAGTAGCCAAAGTTTCCCAGGGGCGCCGAACACCGGGGAGCTGTTTTTT. Translating it yields CASSQSFPGAPNTGELFF.

The chain joins TRBV5-6 to TRBJ1-2; 7 nucleotides line up with TRBD1. The germline V gene encodes CDR1 SGHDT and CDR2 YYEEEE. This CDR3 spans 14 amino acids. Trimming at V came to 0 bases and at J to 4 bases, leaving 3 bases not matched to a gene. The DNA of the CDR3 is TGTGCCAGCAGCTTGGTCCGGGACAGCTATGGCTACACCTTC. It translates to CASSLVRDSYGYTF.

The chain links TRBV14 to TRBJ2-1; 10 bases are shared with TRBD2. The CDR3 has 16 amino acids. Germline CDR1 and CDR2: SGHDN and FVKESK. Trimming removed 3 bases from V and 8 bases from J; junction bases left unmatched: 10. CDR3 sequence reads: CASSQSPSGGSDEQFF. The CDR3 DNA sequence: TGTGCCAGCAGCCAGTCTCCTAGCGGGGGATCCGATGAGCAGTTCTTC. Complete variable domain (other parts from reference TRBV14 and TRBJ2-1): EAGVTQFPSHSVIEKGQTVTLRCDPISGHDNLYWYRRVMGKEIKFLLHFVKESKQDESGMPNNRFLAERTGGTYSTLKVQPAELEDSGVYFCASSQSPSGGSDEQFFGPGTRLTVL.

The chain joins TRBV6-6 to TRBJ2-5, with D perhaps matching TRBD1 (6 bases). Germline assignment: CDR1 MNHNY and CDR2 SVGAGI (reference sequence). The CDR3 loop spans 13 amino acids. V lost 4 bases, J lost 5 bases, and 11 bases lay in between. CDR3 bases: TGTGCCAGCAGTTCACAAAGGGGGGAGACCCAGTACTTC. Encoded protein: CASSSQRGETQYF.

This chain links TRBV4-1 with TRBJ1-1, with unresolved D. The germline CDR1 and CDR2 sequences are MGHRA and YSYEKL. V gave up 2 bases and J gave up 5 bases, with 12 bases separating them. The CDR3 covers 14 residues. CDR3 residues: CASSQIVRRTEAFF. CDR3 DNA sequence: TGCGCCAGCAGCCAAATTGTACGGCGGACTGAAGCTTTCTTT.

The chain has TRBV7-9 and TRBJ2-5; D might be TRBD2 (6 bases). Trimming took 11 bases from V and 2 from J, leaving 18 bases between them. From germline, CDR1 is SEHNR and CDR2 FQNEAQ (reference sequence). The CDR3 sequence is 14 residues long. CDR3 amino acids: CAGSGLLKQETQYF. CDR3 sequence (DNA): TGTGCCGGGTCGGGACTTTTGAAACAAGAGACCCAGTACTTC.

The V gene is TRBV6-6, the J gene TRBJ2-7; TRBD1 is a possible D gene (6 bases). V was clipped by 6 bases and J by 6 bases, with 12 bases between them. Germline CDR1 is MNHNY and CDR2 is SVGAGI (reference sequence). This CDR3 contains 12 residues. CDR3: CASSHGGGEQYV. CDR3 DNA: TGTGCCAGCAGCCATGGGGGCGGCGAGCAGTACGTC.

This chain uses TRBV15 with TRBJ1-3; a possible D gene is TRBD1 (6 bases). V lost 1 base and J lost 3, with 13 bases in between. In germline, CDR1 is LNHNV, CDR2 YYDKDF (reference sequence). This CDR3 region has 16 residues. Here the CDR3 reads CATSRADSEVGNTIYF. As DNA, the CDR3 is TGTGCCACCAGCAGAGCGGACAGCGAGGTTGGAAACACCATATATTTT.